These T cell receptor beta chains were read from a single sample in a study of T cell responses to AZD1222 COVID-19 vaccine. The table came from immunoSEQ multiplex PCR; TCRdb's copy has only in-frame clones and leaves some out. The sample lists about 130,000 clones, roughly 92% occurring once. Sample: peripheral blood, taken 28 days after the second AZD1222 dose. The receptors derive from an adult who received the AZD1222 COVID-19 vaccine. Both conserved end residues are part of each CDR3. A D gene is named only where the DNA matches it firmly. Only part of the rows carry a size: once, few, many, or a class if the clone is expanded.

v_call	d_call	j_call	clone_size	cdr3_nt	cdr3_aa
TRBV12-3/TRBV12-4	-	TRBJ2-7	-	TGTGCCAGCAGTTTAGTGGCCGGCTACGAGCAGTACTTC	CASSLVAGYEQYF
TRBV11-2	TRBD1	TRBJ2-2	-	TGTGCCAGCAGCCTTCTGGGACAGGCTGAATTCACCGGGGAGCTGTTTTTT	CASSLLGQAEFTGELFF
TRBV30	-	TRBJ1-2	-	TGTGCCTGGAGTGTCGAGGGGTATGGCTACACCTTC	CAWSVEGYGYTF
TRBV7-9	TRBD1	TRBJ1-5	-	TGTGCCAGCAGCGGGACAGGGTCGGATCAGCCCCAGCATTTT	CASSGTGSDQPQHF
TRBV3-1/TRBV3-2	-	TRBJ2-3	-	TGTGCCAGCAGCCAAACCCGGGGCACAGATACGCAGTATTTT	CASSQTRGTDTQYF
TRBV18	TRBD1	TRBJ1-1	once	TGTGCCAGCTCAAACGACAGGGAGAGTGGTTTCTTT	CASSNDRESGFF
TRBV2	-	TRBJ1-3	-	TGTGCCAGCAGTGAATACGGAAACACCATATATTTT	CASSEYGNTIYF
TRBV19	TRBD1	TRBJ1-4	-	TGTGCCAGCTATGACAAAGGGACAGGGGGTGAAAAACTGTTTTTT	CASYDKGTGGEKLFF
TRBV5-6	-	TRBJ2-7	-	TGTGCCAGCAGCAAACTTGCCGGGACCGCCTACGACGAGCAGTACTTC	CASSKLAGTAYDEQYF
TRBV29-1	TRBD2	TRBJ2-1	once	TGCAGCGATAGACTAGCGGGAGTCGTTGAGCAGTTCTTC	CSDRLAGVVEQFF
TRBV19	-	TRBJ1-2	-	TGTGCCAGTAGTACAAGGGACGCCTCCTTTAACTATGGCTACACCTTC	CASSTRDASFNYGYTF
TRBV11-3	-	TRBJ2-7	-	TGTGCCAGCAGCTTAGCGGACATCAACTACGAGCAGTACTTC	CASSLADINYEQYF
TRBV7-9	TRBD1	TRBJ1-2	-	TGTGCCAGCAGCCCCGCAGGACAGGCCGGTGGCTACACCTTC	CASSPAGQAGGYTF
TRBV7-9	-	TRBJ1-1	-	TGTGCCAGCAGCCAAGGGTGGGGGAAAAACACTGAAGCTTTCTTT	CASSQGWGKNTEAFF
TRBV6-6	-	TRBJ1-1	-	TGTGCCAGCACCCTAACAGGGACCACTGAAGCTTTCTTT	CASTLTGTTEAFF
TRBV7-2	TRBD1	TRBJ1-5	-	TGTGCCAGCAACGAGGGGGCTCAACGATCTTCCAATCAGCCCCAGCATTTT	CASNEGAQRSSNQPQHF
TRBV6-1	TRBD2	TRBJ2-5	-	TGTGCCAGCAGTGAAGTAGCGGGGGGGCAAGAGACCCAGTACTTC	CASSEVAGGQETQYF
TRBV28	-	TRBJ2-7	-	TGTGCCAGCAGTCCGTTGACTAGAGATAGGGTCCACGGCGAGCAGTACTTC	CASSPLTRDRVHGEQYF
TRBV11-2	TRBD1	TRBJ1-2	-	TGTGCCAGCAGCTTGACAGGGGGCCCTAACTATGGCTACACCTTC	CASSLTGGPNYGYTF
TRBV24-1	-	TRBJ1-2	once	TGTGCCACCAGTGATTTTTCAGTTAACTATGGCTACACCTTC	CATSDFSVNYGYTF
TRBV6-2/TRBV6-3	TRBD1	TRBJ2-7	-	TGTGCCAGCAGTTCCCCCCGAGGACAGGGCTACGAGCAGTACTTC	CASSSPRGQGYEQYF
TRBV19	TRBD1	TRBJ2-2	-	TGTGCCAGTAGTATTGCTCCGGGACAGGGGTTCGCCGGGGAGCTGTTTTTT	CASSIAPGQGFAGELFF
TRBV7-3	-	TRBJ2-5	-	TGTGCCAGCAGCTTAGACGGGAGAGGCGAGACCCAGTACTTC	CASSLDGRGETQYF
TRBV9	-	TRBJ2-3	-	TGTGCCAGCAGCGTTCAACCGGGACTTAACACAGATACGCAGTATTTT	CASSVQPGLNTDTQYF
TRBV6-1	TRBD2	TRBJ2-1	-	TGTGCCAGCAGTGAAGGGCCGCCTAGCGGTTACAATGAGCAGTTCTTC	CASSEGPPSGYNEQFF
TRBV4-2	-	TRBJ1-2	-	TGTGCCAGCAGCCAGGGTTTGACAGTCTCCTCCTATGGCTACACCTTC	CASSQGLTVSSYGYTF
TRBV6-5	TRBD1	TRBJ1-1	-	TGTGCCAGCAGTAGACCAGGGGGGTGGACTGAAGCTTTCTTT	CASSRPGGWTEAFF
TRBV28	-	TRBJ2-7	-	TGTGCCAGCAGTTGGTTGGGGAGGGAGCAGTACTTC	CASSWLGREQYF
TRBV4-1	-	TRBJ2-2	-	TGCGCCAGCAGCCAAGAGCTGTTTGTAGGGGGGACCGGGGAGCTGTTTTTT	CASSQELFVGGTGELFF
TRBV28	-	TRBJ2-5	-	TGTGCCAGCAGTTTCGGGTTCGAGGAGACCCAGTACTTC	CASSFGFEETQYF
TRBV7-3	TRBD1	TRBJ2-1	-	TGTGCCAGCAGCCCCGGGACAGGGGGCATGAATGAGCAGTTCTTC	CASSPGTGGMNEQFF
TRBV12-3/TRBV12-4	-	TRBJ1-1	-	TGTGCCAGCAGTTTAGGGCCTCGGACTGAAGCTTTCTTT	CASSLGPRTEAFF